This is a list of T cell receptor beta chains from one sample in a study of blood T cell repertoires in COVID-19. Produced via immunoSEQ multiplex PCR; TCRdb's table is partial and in-frame only. The table records some 200,000 clones, roughly 87% of them present only once. The sequenced sample consisted of peripheral blood. The receptors originated from a woman aged 40 to 50 with acute or convalescent COVID-19. Each CDR3 is given with its conserved first and last residue. Fields, in order: clone size, V gene, CDR3 length, J gene, D gene, CDR3 protein, CDR3 DNA. A D gene is named only where the DNA matches it firmly. The listing skips clone size in some rows; elsewhere it reads once, few, many or a size class.

once	TRBV6-1	16	TRBJ2-3	-	CASSEGRAYGTDTQYF	TGTGCCAGCAGTGAAGGGAGGGCCTACGGCACAGATACGCAGTATTTT
-	TRBV18	12	TRBJ2-1	-	CASSARDTSPFF	TGTGCCAGCTCAGCAAGGGACACCTCGCCGTTCTTC
-	TRBV18	14	TRBJ2-7	-	CASSPRAGEGEQYF	TGTGCCAGCTCACCCAGGGCAGGGGAGGGCGAGCAGTACTTC
-	TRBV5-4	15	TRBJ1-4	TRBD1	CASSLTTGGDEKLFF	TGTGCCAGCAGCTTGACGACAGGGGGCGACGAAAAACTGTTTTTT
-	TRBV7-2	13	TRBJ2-3	-	CASSGVDSQPRYF	TGTGCCAGCAGCGGCGTCGACAGCCAGCCGCGGTATTTT
-	TRBV5-4	13	TRBJ2-4	TRBD1	CASRGGQGNIQYF	TGTGCCAGCAGGGGCGGACAGGGTAACATTCAGTACTTC
-	TRBV28	19	TRBJ2-2	TRBD1	CASSFAFWGDRGSTGELFF	TGTGCCAGCAGTTTCGCGTTTTGGGGGGACAGGGGATCCACCGGGGAGCTGTTTTTT
few	TRBV19	15	TRBJ1-2	TRBD1	CASSPSGQGSYGYTF	TGTGCCAGTAGCCCCTCTGGACAGGGGAGCTATGGCTACACCTTC
-	TRBV24-1	15	TRBJ2-1	TRBD1	CATSDPAGTGNEQFF	TGTGCCACCAGTGATCCGGCGGGGACAGGGAATGAGCAGTTCTTC
-	TRBV12-3/TRBV12-4	12	TRBJ2-7	-	CASSRLRYEQYF	TGTGCCAGCAGCCGACTGAGGTACGAGCAGTACTTC
-	TRBV2	8	TRBJ2-5	-	CASEDRYF	TGTGCCAGTGAGGATAGGTACTTC
-	TRBV4-1	14	TRBJ2-1	-	CASSSRGFGNEQFF	TGCGCCAGCAGCTCCAGGGGATTTGGCAATGAGCAGTTCTTC
-	TRBV13	14	TRBJ2-2	-	CASSAPGLSGELFF	TGTGCCAGCAGCGCTCCAGGGCTTAGCGGGGAGCTGTTTTTT
-	TRBV5-1	16	TRBJ2-2	TRBD2	CASSSLAGGDTGELFF	TGCGCCAGCAGCTCCCTAGCGGGGGGGGACACCGGGGAGCTGTTTTTT
-	TRBV9	15	TRBJ1-6	-	CASSVSYLGGSPLHF	TGTGCCAGCAGCGTATCATATCTAGGCGGTTCACCCCTCCACTTT
-	TRBV6-5	15	TRBJ1-1	TRBD1	CASSYLEGTVTEAFF	TGTGCCAGCAGTTACTTGGAGGGGACAGTCACTGAAGCTTTCTTT
-	TRBV5-4	14	TRBJ2-5	TRBD2	CASSTGGNKETQYF	TGTGCCAGCAGCACGGGGGGTAACAAAGAGACCCAGTACTTC
-	TRBV9	15	TRBJ2-7	-	CASSVEASFVYEQYF	TGTGCCAGCAGCGTAGAAGCTAGCTTTGTCTACGAGCAGTACTTC
once	TRBV5-4	13	TRBJ2-7	-	CASSLANSYEQYF	TGTGCCAGCAGCTTGGCTAACTCCTACGAGCAGTACTTC
-	TRBV6-6	14	TRBJ1-1	-	CASTTPGSNTEAFF	TGTGCCAGCACCACACCGGGGTCTAACACTGAAGCTTTCTTT
-	TRBV27	12	TRBJ1-2	TRBD1	CASSTGGYGYTF	TGTGCCAGCAGTACAGGGGGCTATGGCTACACCTTC
-	TRBV7-9	15	TRBJ1-2	TRBD1	CASSLSLTGNYGYTF	TGTGCCAGCAGCTTATCCCTGACAGGGAACTATGGCTACACCTTC